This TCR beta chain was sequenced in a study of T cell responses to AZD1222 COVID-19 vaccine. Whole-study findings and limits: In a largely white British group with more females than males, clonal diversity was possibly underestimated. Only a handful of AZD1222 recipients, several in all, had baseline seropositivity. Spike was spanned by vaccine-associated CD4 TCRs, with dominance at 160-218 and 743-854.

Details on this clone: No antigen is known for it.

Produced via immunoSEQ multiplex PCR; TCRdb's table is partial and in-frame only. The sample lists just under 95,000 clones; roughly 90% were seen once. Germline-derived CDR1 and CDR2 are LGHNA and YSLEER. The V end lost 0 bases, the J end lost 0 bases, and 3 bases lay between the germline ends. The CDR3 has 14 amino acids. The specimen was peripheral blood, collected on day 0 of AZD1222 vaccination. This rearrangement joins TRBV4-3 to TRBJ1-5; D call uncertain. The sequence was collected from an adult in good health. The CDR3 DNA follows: TGCGCCAGCAGCCAAGACCATAGCAATCAGCCCCAGCATTTT. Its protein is CASSQDHSNQPQHF.